This is a list of T cell receptor beta chains from one sample in a study of cytomegalovirus exposure and HLA in healthy donors. The protocol was immunoSEQ multiplex PCR, while the TCRdb copy is restricted to in-frame clones and leaves out a portion. The top ten clones hold about 2.6% of a sample with under 200,000 clones, about three quarters of them seen once. The sequenced sample was PBMCs. These receptors were collected from a woman aged 40 to 50 in good health and CMV-seropositive. Both conserved end residues are part of each CDR3. The D gene is left open where the match is weak. Clone size is given for some rows only: seen once, a few or many times, or a class if the clone is expanded.

v_gene	abundance	j_gene	d_gene	CDR3nt	CDR3aa
TRBV7-6	.	TRBJ2-7	TRBD2	TGTGCCAGCAGCTTAACTAGCGGGAGCTCCTACGAGCAGTACTTC	CASSLTSGSSYEQYF
TRBV10-3	.	TRBJ2-3	.	TGTGCCATCAGTGATATCCACAGGGAGAACACAGATACGCAGTATTTT	CAISDIHRENTDTQYF
TRBV20-1	once	TRBJ2-7	.	TGCAGTGCTAGGGACAGCTACGAGCAGTACTTC	CSARDSYEQYF
TRBV5-1	.	TRBJ2-1	.	TGCGCCAGCAGCTTGGACGGAGTCCCTAGCAATGAGCAGTTCTTC	CASSLDGVPSNEQFF
TRBV7-9	.	TRBJ1-5	TRBD1	TGTTCCAGCAGCTTAGTCCGTAGGACAGGCGACTATAGCAATCAGCCCCAGCATTTT	CSSSLVRRTGDYSNQPQHF
TRBV5-5	.	TRBJ2-7	TRBD2	TGTGCCAGCAGCGCCGGGACTAGCGGGAGTTACGAGCAGTACTTC	CASSAGTSGSYEQYF
TRBV6-4	.	TRBJ1-4	.	TGTGCCAGCATTGGGGCCGACGAAAAACTGTTTTTT	CASIGADEKLFF
TRBV27	once	TRBJ1-5	TRBD1	TGTGCCAGCAGTTCAGAGACAGGGGAGCCCCAGCATTTT	CASSSETGEPQHF
TRBV29-1	once	TRBJ1-2	.	TGCAGCGTTGAGGCCAGGGTAAACTATGGCTACACCTTC	CSVEARVNYGYTF
TRBV15	.	TRBJ2-7	.	TGTGCCACCAGCAGAGATCCTGCCTACGAGCAGTACTTC	CATSRDPAYEQYF
TRBV10-2	.	TRBJ2-3	.	TGCGCCAGCTGGGCAGGGCCAACAGATACGCAGTATTTT	CASWAGPTDTQYF
TRBV13	.	TRBJ2-6	TRBD1	TGTGCCAGCAGCGCTGGGACAGGGGGCTTTGGGGCCAACGTCCTGACTTTC	CASSAGTGGFGANVLTF
TRBV10-2	.	TRBJ1-1	.	TGCGCCAGCAGTGAGTCGGGGCAGGGGAACACTGAAGCTTTCTTT	CASSESGQGNTEAFF
TRBV6-6	.	TRBJ1-1	.	TGTGCCAGCAGTTACTTCCCAGGGGAGAACACTGAAGCTTTCTTT	CASSYFPGENTEAFF